One and the same sample provided the 31 T cell receptor beta chains below, sequenced in a study of control samples from healthy donors and cancer patients. TCRdb's copy holds only in-frame clones and misses some; the assay was immunoSEQ multiplex PCR. This sample has approximately 170,000 clones; 90% to 95% occur once, and the top ten carry about 1.4%. The sequencing sample was made of blood. The source is a young woman in good health.

The chain employs TRBV2 and TRBJ1-2, with D possibly matching TRBD1 (6 bases). The germline V gene has CDR1 SNHLY and CDR2 FYNNEI. The CDR3 extends over 14 amino acids. Trimming took off 3 bases at V and 6 bases at J, with 14 bases between the two ends. CDR3 in DNA: TGTGCCAGCAGTGACAGGGGATGGGGAAATGGCTACACCTTC. It codes for CASSDRGWGNGYTF.

The chain uses TRBV6-5 and TRBJ1-6; D possibly corresponds to TRBD1 (5 bases). In germline, CDR1 is MNHEY, CDR2 SVGAGI. This CDR3 comprises 15 residues. V was pared by 6 bases and J by 8 bases, with 17 bases between. CDR3 protein: CASRRRDEGDSPLHF. The DNA of the CDR3 is TGTGCCAGCAGGCGCCGGGACGAAGGGGATTCACCCCTCCACTTT.

As regards this clone: The same CDR3 is also encoded by other DNA sequences in this sample. V and J are TRBV27 and TRBJ2-3; tentative D call: TRBD1 (5 bases). The CDR3 contains 15 residues. Trimming stripped 2 bases from V and 1 base from J, with 10 bases between. CDR1 and CDR2 from the germline V gene are MNHEY and SMNVEV (reference sequence). The CDR3 loop reads CASSLRGRGTDTQYF. CDR3 sequence (DNA): TGTGCCAGCAGTTTAAGGGGCAGGGGCACAGATACGCAGTATTTT.

This rearrangement joins TRBV5-1 to TRBJ1-1, with D uncertain. The CDR3 extends over 14 amino acids. Trimming removed 2 bases at V and 0 bases at J, with 8 bases between. In germline, CDR1 is SGHRS, CDR2 YFSETQ. This chain's CDR3 is CASSLRFMNTEAFF. CDR3 nucleotide sequence: TGCGCCAGCAGCTTACGGTTCATGAACACTGAAGCTTTCTTT. Full variable domain (rest looked up from reference TRBV5-1 and TRBJ1-1): KAGVTQTPRYLIKTRGQQVTLSCSPISGHRSVSWYQQTPGQGLQFLFEYFSETQRNKGNFPGRFSGRQFSNSRSEMNVSTLELGDSALYLCASSLRFMNTEAFFGQGTRLTVV.

V and J are TRBV27 and TRBJ1-2; perhaps TRBD1 as D (5 bases). Germline V gives CDR1 MNHEY, CDR2 SMNVEV (reference sequence). V dropped 2 bases and J dropped 2 bases, with 6 bases sitting between them. The CDR3 extends over 13 amino acids. The CDR3 loop reads CASSLEGNYGYTF. The CDR3 DNA follows: TGTGCCAGCAGTTTAGAGGGGAACTATGGCTACACCTTC.

The chain has TRBV28 and TRBJ2-5, with 11 bases lining up with TRBD1. Trimming at V came to 5 bases and at J to 5 bases, leaving 10 bases not matched to a gene. The CDR3 consists of 16 residues. Germline V gives CDR1 MDHEN, CDR2 SYDVKM. CDR3 coding DNA: TGTGCCAGCAGTCCCCGGACAGGGGGCCGAGGGGAGACCCAGTACTTC. Protein product: CASSPRTGGRGETQYF.

This chain joins TRBV5-8 and TRBJ2-1; TRBD1 matches 10 bases. J was trimmed by 9 bases and V by 4 bases; bases with no gene match: 1. Germline V gene data show CDR1 as SGHTS and CDR2 as YDEGEE. The CDR3 sequence is 12 residues long. CDR3 sequence (DNA): TGTGCCAGCAGCGGACAGGGGGGTGAGCAGTTCTTC. This encodes CASSGQGGEQFF.

The chain combines TRBV23-1 with TRBJ2-2, with 7 bases identical to TRBD2. TRBV23-1 belongs to the ORF category, with a function that is uncertain. This CDR3 comprises 15 residues. The V and J ends lost 0 bases and 3 bases, in that order; junction bases with no gene match: 1. CDR3 DNA: TGCGCCAGCAGTCAATCGGCGGGGGACACCGGGGAGCTGTTTTTT. Its protein is CASSQSAGDTGELFF.

The rearrangement links TRBV12-3 or TRBV12-4 to TRBJ2-7; TRBD2 matches at 8 bases. V was pared by 3 bases and J by 3 bases, with 1 base of the junction left unmatched. The CDR3 contains 13 residues. For the CDR3, the DNA is TGTGCCAGCAGTTTCACTAGCGGCTACGAGCAGTACTTC. Encoded protein: CASSFTSGYEQYF.

The rearrangement links TRBV7-9 to TRBJ1-1, with 8 bases lining up with TRBD1. Germline assignment: CDR1 SEHNR and CDR2 FQNEAQ (reference sequence). V shed 5 bases and J 3 bases; nucleotides not matched to a gene: 2. The CDR3 totals 13 residues. The CDR3 bases are TGTGCCAGCAGCCCGACAGGGGACACTGAAGCTTTCTTT. Translation: CASSPTGDTEAFF.

This chain connects TRBV5-4 to TRBJ2-7, with D unclear. V was cut by 1 base and J by 3 bases, with 8 bases left in between. This CDR3 region has 13 residues. CDR1 and CDR2 (germline): SGHNT, YYREEE (reference sequence). The CDR3 protein is CASSLTGYYEQYF. The CDR3, as DNA: TGTGCCAGCAGCTTGACGGGTTACTACGAGCAGTACTTC.

This chain uses TRBV30 with TRBJ2-5, with 12 positions matching TRBD2. The CDR3 has 15 amino acids. Per the germline V gene, CDR1 is GTSNPN and CDR2 is SVGIG (reference sequence). The junction had 4 bases not matched to a gene; V was cut back by 3 bases and J by 2 bases. CDR3 protein: CAWRAGLAGQETQYF. Here the CDR3 DNA reads TGTGCCTGGAGGGCCGGACTAGCGGGACAAGAGACCCAGTACTTC.

V gene TRBV6-5 combines with J gene TRBJ1-1; TRBD1 agrees at 7 bases. This CDR3 comprises 14 residues. With V trimmed by 3 bases and J by 1 base, 2 bases remained unmatched. From germline, CDR1 is MNHEY and CDR2 SVGAGI. CDR3: CASSYDRANTEAFF. The DNA for the CDR3 is TGTGCCAGCAGTTATGACAGGGCGAACACTGAAGCTTTCTTT.

The V and J genes are TRBV5-6 and TRBJ1-4; TRBD1 might be the D (6 bases). Deletions cut 4 bases from V and 0 bases from J, with 7 bases between. This CDR3 comprises 14 residues. The V gene's germline CDR1 is SGHDT and CDR2 YYEEEE. The CDR3 nucleotides read TGTGCCAGCAGCGGACAGACAACTAATGAAAAACTGTTTTTT. Translating it yields CASSGQTTNEKLFF.

The CDR3 reads CASSYRKGTDTQYF. CDR3 in DNA: TGTGCCAGCAGTTACAGAAAGGGAACAGATACGCAGTATTTT. The V call is TRBV6-5, the J call TRBJ2-3; the D is unclear. This CDR3 has 14 residues. In germline, CDR1 is MNHEY, CDR2 SVGAGI. With 2 bases removed from V and 3 bases from J, the gap between germline ends came to 9 bases.

This chain's CDR3 is CASSRGGDNEQFF. CDR3 coding DNA: TGCGCCAGCAGTAGGGGGGGGGACAATGAGCAGTTCTTC. The chain has TRBV10-1 and TRBJ2-1, with D possibly matching TRBD2 (7 bases). The V end was cut by 5 bases, the J end by 5 bases, with 10 bases between. The germline V gene encodes CDR1 WNHNN and CDR2 SYGVQD (reference sequence). There are 13 residues in the CDR3.

CDR3 sequence reads: CASSLPRVPYEQYF. The CDR3 nucleotides read TGTGCCAGCAGCCTACCCCGGGTTCCCTACGAGCAGTACTTC. This chain links TRBV5-4 with TRBJ2-7; no clear D. The V gene lost 4 bases and the J gene lost 2 bases, with 13 bases spanning the gap. This CDR3 spans 14 amino acids. The germline V gene encodes CDR1 SGHNT and CDR2 YYREEE (reference sequence).

V usage is TRBV25-1 and J usage is TRBJ1-5, with D perhaps matching TRBD1 (6 bases). The V gene lost 1 base and the J gene lost 5 bases, with 9 bases spanning the gap. This CDR3 has 14 amino acids. The germline V gene encodes CDR1 MGHDK and CDR2 SYGVNS. The CDR3 sequence is CASSESGAYQPQHF. The CDR3 DNA reads TGTGCCAGCAGTGAATCGGGGGCTTATCAGCCCCAGCATTTT.

This clone was counted a single time. The CDR3 DNA reads as TGTGCCAGCAGCTACCCGAACACTGAAGCTTTCTTT. Translation gives CASSYPNTEAFF. This chain uses TRBV7-9 with TRBJ1-1; D unclear. Trimming stripped 4 bases from V and 1 base from J, with 4 bases between. Germline V lookup: CDR1 SEHNR, CDR2 FQNEAQ (reference sequence). The CDR3 sequence is 12 residues long.

With regard to this clone: Other DNA sequences within the sample encode an identical CDR3. V gene TRBV5-1 combines with J gene TRBJ1-3; 8 bases align to TRBD1. The CDR3 has 15 amino acids. After removal of 0 bases from V and 1 base from J, the junction contained 0 bases not matched to a gene. Germline loops: CDR1 SGHRS, CDR2 YFSETQ. The DNA of the CDR3 is TGCGCCAGCAGCTTGGGGACAGGGTCTGGAAACACCATATATTTT. Translated: CASSLGTGSGNTIYF.

Worth noting for this clone: Additional DNA sequences in this sample encode the identical CDR3. This chain connects TRBV3-1 (or the pseudogene TRBV3-2) to TRBJ1-4; D not resolved. V gave up 2 bases and J gave up 10 bases, with 17 bases separating them. CDR3 size: 15 residues. The germline CDR1 and CDR2 sequences are LGHDT and YNNKEL (reference sequence). CDR3 region: CASSQRTGGRTKLFF. As DNA, the CDR3 is TGTGCCAGCAGCCAACGGACGGGAGGAAGGACAAAACTGTTTTTT.

This sequence joins TRBV7-2 and TRBJ2-7; 9 bases map to TRBD1. V shed 7 bases, J shed 1 base, and the junction held 5 bases outside the gene matches. Germline V CDR1 and CDR2: SGHTA, FQGNSA. CDR3 length equals 14 residues. CDR3 region: CASNPGTGSYEQYF. In DNA form, the CDR3 reads TGTGCCAGCAACCCCGGGACAGGGTCCTACGAGCAGTACTTC. The full variable domain, in which reference TRBV7-2 and TRBJ2-7 provide the parts outside the CDR3, is GAGVSQSPSNKVTEKGKDVELRCDPISGHTALYWYRQSLGQGLEFLIYFQGNSAPDKSGLPSDRFSAERTGGSVSTLTIQRTQQEDSAVYLCASNPGTGSYEQYFGPGTRLTVT.

The chain links TRBV5-1 to TRBJ1-6, with D perhaps TRBD1 (5 bases). The V gene lost 5 bases and the J gene lost 8 bases, with 14 bases spanning the gap. Germline values: CDR1 SGHRS, CDR2 YFSETQ. This CDR3 comprises 14 residues. As DNA, the CDR3 is TGCGCCAGCAGTAGGCAGGGTGGGGATTCACCCCTCCACTTT. Translating gives CASSRQGGDSPLHF.

This rearrangement joins TRBV7-6 to TRBJ1-1, with D unresolved. Trimming removed 1 base from V and 1 base from J, with 10 bases in between. Germline CDR1 and CDR2: SGHVS and FNYEAQ. CDR3 length: 15 amino acids. The CDR3 coding sequence is TGTGCCAGCAGCTTAGTCCCAGGAGAGAACACTGAAGCTTTCTTT. Residues: CASSLVPGENTEAFF.

V usage is TRBV20-1 and J usage is TRBJ2-7; D gene unclear. Looked up from germline, CDR1 is DFQATT and CDR2 is SNEGSKA (reference sequence). CDR3 size: 11 residues. V was pared by 0 bases and J by 1 base, with 1 base between. CDR3 DNA: TGCAGTGCTAGAGAGTCCTACGAGCAGTACTTC. Its protein is CSARESYEQYF.

J is TRBJ2-1 and V is TRBV6-2 or TRBV6-3; 10 nucleotides align to TRBD1. The CDR3 is 16 amino acids. V lost 5 bases to trimming and J lost 4 bases; unmatched junction nucleotides: 8. Per the germline V gene, CDR1 is MNHEY and CDR2 is SVGEGT. The CDR3: CASSRQGAVPYNEQFF. CDR3 nucleotide sequence: TGTGCCAGCAGTCGACAGGGGGCGGTTCCTTACAATGAGCAGTTCTTC.

V and J are TRBV24-1 and TRBJ1-4, with 7 bases identical to TRBD1. The CDR3 is 15 residues long. Germline V gene lookup returns CDR1 KGHDR and CDR2 SFDVKD. Unmatched junction bases numbered 5, after V lost 5 bases and J lost 3 bases. CDR3 in amino acids: CATSAPGQSNEKLFF. In DNA, the CDR3 is TGTGCCACCAGTGCCCCGGGACAGTCTAATGAAAAACTGTTTTTT.

This chain joins TRBV15 and TRBJ2-3, with 8 bases lining up with TRBD1. J lost 2 bases, V lost 2 bases, and 3 bases had no gene match. CDR3 length: 15 residues. The V gene's germline CDR1 is LNHNV and CDR2 YYDKDF (reference sequence). DNA for the CDR3: TGTGCCACCAGCAGACAGGGGGCCCCCACAGATACGCAGTATTTT. Its protein product is CATSRQGAPTDTQYF.

This chain links TRBV7-8 with TRBJ1-5; D is perhaps TRBD1 (5 bases). Between the trimmed V and J ends, which lost 2 bases and 5 bases, there was a span of 22 bases. The length of the CDR3 is 18 residues. The germline V gene has CDR1 SGHVS and CDR2 FQNEAQ. The CDR3 protein is CASSLSPAKGREDQPQHF. The CDR3 DNA reads TGTGCCAGCAGCTTATCCCCCGCGAAAGGCAGGGAGGATCAGCCCCAGCATTTT.

V is TRBV25-1 and J is TRBJ1-5; D is unclear. This CDR3 has 13 residues. CDR1 and CDR2 (germline): MGHDK, SYGVNS. V was cut by 3 bases and J by 2 bases, with 5 bases left in between. CDR3 nucleotide sequence: TGTGCCAGCAGTGAGAGTGGCAATCAGCCCCAGCATTTT. It codes for CASSESGNQPQHF.

This chain connects TRBV19 to TRBJ1-4; D ambiguous. CDR1 and CDR2 from the germline V gene are LNHDA and SQIVND (reference sequence). V was pared by 0 bases and J by 1 base, with 6 bases between. The CDR3 spans 15 residues. DNA of the CDR3: TGTGCCAGTAGTATAGATCTGCTAACTAATGAAAAACTGTTTTTT. Its translation is CASSIDLLTNEKLFF.